This TCR beta chain stems from a study of cytomegalovirus exposure and HLA in healthy donors. About the study: Of approximately 400 genotyped donors, roughly 86% clustered with self-reported Caucasian donors. Study-wide findings and caveats: Researchers catalogued about 150 TCR beta chains as cytomegalovirus-associated. Relative to the approximately 680-donor mean, N-insertions were reportedly fewer in an Asian-associated ancestry cluster in a later analysis. The authors considered a cluster of highly shared sequence variants likely to be a sequencing artifact.

60 Vbeta and 13 Jbeta primers were used in PCR. Measured with immunoSEQ multiplex PCR; TCRdb has only the in-frame clones, and not every one. This sample has about 200,000 clones, with 73% found just once. The CDR3 runs to 13 residues. V gave up 6 bases and J gave up 5 bases; unmatched junction bases: 4. Per the germline V gene, CDR1 is SGHRS and CDR2 is YFSETQ. As to this clone: The antigen is unknown.

Sequencing was done on a sample of PBMCs. This sequence was found in a woman aged 25 to 39 in good health and CMV-seronegative. The rearrangement uses TRBV5-1 and TRBJ2-7, with 11 bases aligning to TRBD2. CDR3 protein: CASTNSGRDEQYF. Here the CDR3 DNA reads TGCGCCAGCACAAATAGCGGGAGGGACGAGCAGTACTTC.